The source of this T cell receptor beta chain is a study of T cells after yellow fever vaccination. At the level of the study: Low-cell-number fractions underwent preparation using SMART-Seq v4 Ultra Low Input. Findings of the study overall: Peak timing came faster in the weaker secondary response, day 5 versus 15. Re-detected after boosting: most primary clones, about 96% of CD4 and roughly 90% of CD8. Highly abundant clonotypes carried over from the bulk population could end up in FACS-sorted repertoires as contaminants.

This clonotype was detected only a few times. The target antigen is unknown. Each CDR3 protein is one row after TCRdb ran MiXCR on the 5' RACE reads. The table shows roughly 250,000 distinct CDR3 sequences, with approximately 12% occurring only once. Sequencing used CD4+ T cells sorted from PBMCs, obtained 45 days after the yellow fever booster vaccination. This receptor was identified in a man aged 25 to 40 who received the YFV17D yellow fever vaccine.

This CDR3 is CASSPSGSKGEQYF. In nucleotides, the CDR3 is TGTGCCAGCAGCCCTAGCGGGAGCAAAGGCGAGCAGTACTTC. V is TRBV14 and J is TRBJ2-7; the match to TRBD2 covers 10 bases. This CDR3 has 14 amino acids. Germline CDR1 SGHDN, CDR2 FVKESK. V shed 4 bases, J shed 6 bases, and the junction held 6 bases outside the gene matches. The entire variable domain, with the rest obtained from reference TRBV14 and TRBJ2-7, is as follows: EAGVTQFPSHSVIEKGQTVTLRCDPISGHDNLYWYRRVMGKEIKFLLHFVKESKQDESGMPNNRFLAERTGGTYSTLKVQPAELEDSGVYFCASSPSGSKGEQYFGPGTRLTVT.